This record looks at one T cell receptor (beta chain) sequence and its context. Its recognized antigen is unknown. Qualities for individual bases were not recorded, and no much larger clone is one base off. The CDR3 regions of human TCRbeta chains were analyzed by immunosequencing. The paper's data handling went like this. Repertoire TCRs were checked for matches against a reference library of SARS-CoV-2-specific TCRs that had been generated using the MIRA antigen-specificity platform. Breadth was defined as the fraction of unique TCRs that were SARS-CoV-2-associated, and depth was defined as the fraction of total T cells that were SARS-CoV-2-associated. Using the MIRA data, each spike-specific TCR was assigned both to the spike region to which the TCR was reactive and to a CD4 or CD8 class. Log10-transformed breadth and depth values were compared by one-way ANOVA with Sidak's multiple comparisons tests. TCRdb provides this immuneACCESS table in a form limited to in-frame rearrangements. Some clones are lacking; in checked studies, under half of them reflect an unresolved V gene, and why the rest are absent is not known. D and trimming were read from the DNA, whereas the V and J calls and clone size are those reported in that table. This sample holds about 220,000 clones; about 93% were observed only once. The top ten clonotypes cover 0.95% to 1.1% of the sample.

The intended sense of this specimen's time point label: baseline before first vaccination. Per the publication, the treatment or condition label means: meningococcal conjugate vaccine given as trial control. The vaccinee samples were drawn from two UK trials, COV001 and COV002, one of which was a single-blind randomized controlled phase 2/3 trial testing AZD1222 (ChAdOx1 nCoV-19) in healthy adults. For TCRbeta chain sequencing, PBMC samples were collected from trial participants at day 0 and at day 28 after the second dose. Including cysteine and phenylalanine, the CDR3 has 15 amino acids. Of the read, only the CDR3 DNA is kept; its 45 bases are in frame from base 1. V loses 0 bases of germline sequence and J loses 0 bases, and the interval between the two ends is 8 bases. Taken from the germline V gene, the CDR1 and CDR2 loops are LGHNA and YSLEER. This entry comes from a study of T cell responses to AZD1222 COVID-19 vaccine (TCRdb year 2021). Some background on the complete study: TCR sequencing was performed for 233 trial participants, of whom around 200 were given two doses of AZD1222 and around 26 were given two doses of MenACWY control vaccine. Trial participants were enrolled by age into 18-55, 56-69 and 70-plus year subgroups, with approximately 160, 26 and 62 TCR-sequenced participants respectively.

The investigation overall reported the following: The whole spike protein was spanned by vaccine-associated CD4 TCRs, and dominant responses were seen in regions 160-218 and 743-854. Because no day 14 peak-response samples were available, repertoires were characterized only after the peak T cell response. Reportedly, almost half of the unique spike-specific TCRs recognized epitopes lying outside the regions that are mutated in the B.1.351 and B.1.1.7 variants. The 56-69-year group was small, and its depth increase did not reach significance, likely because of low power. Participants were mostly white British and included more females than males, and it was suggested by the authors that clonal diversity may have been underestimated. A significant rise in spike-specific TCR breadth and depth was observed after two AZD1222 doses relative to day 0 and relative to MenACWY recipients. Only a handful of AZD1222 recipients were SARS-CoV-2 seropositive at baseline, limiting conclusions about previously exposed vaccinees.

The rearranged segments are TRBV4-3 and TRBJ1-1, with no confidently assigned D gene. The sequencing here drew on peripheral blood, taken on day 0 of MenACWY control vaccination. This TCR came from an adult in good health. In nucleotide form, the sequence is TGCGCCAGCAGCCAAGAGCCCGGGGTGAACACTGAAGCTTTCTTT. This is translated as CASSQEPGVNTEAFF.